Each of the 14 T cell receptor beta chains below was sequenced from the same sample in a study of PD-1 blockade in classical Hodgkin lymphoma (dated by TCRdb to about 2020). The library was produced with the immunoSEQ multiplex PCR assay. The source is immuneACCESS, and TCRdb retained only in-frame sequences with V and J called. Part of the clones is not carried over; for the studies checked, unresolved V genes explain less than half of this, and the remainder is unexplained. The sample table records approximately 50,000 clones; roughly 73% of these occur just once. The leading ten clones occupy about 14% of the sample. The time point label, read with the paper, signifies: cycle 2 day 1 (C2D1) of nivolumab. All trial patients had relapsed after autologous stem cell transplantation, with cohorts A, B and C differing in prior brentuximab vedotin exposure. The sequences come from peripheral blood mononuclear cells (PBMCs), collected before the second cycle of nivolumab. The receptors originated from a human donor with classical Hodgkin lymphoma.

This CDR3 reads CASSRSYEQYF. Here the CDR3 DNA reads TGTGCCAGCAGCCGATCCTACGAGCAGTACTTC. J is TRBJ2-7 and V is TRBV6-5; D unclear. Germline-derived CDR1 and CDR2 are MNHEY and SVGAGI. The CDR3 sequence is 11 residues long. The ends were cut back, 6 bases at V and 1 base at J, with 4 bases in the middle.

CDR3 nucleotide sequence: TGTGCCACCCAGGGGGCGCTGATCTATGGCTACACCTTC. It codes for CATQGALIYGYTF. This sequence joins TRBV19 and TRBJ1-2; 8 positions match TRBD1. The junction had 8 bases not matched to a gene; V was cut back by 10 bases and J by 4 bases. The CDR3 extends over 13 amino acids. CDR1 and CDR2 (germline): LNHDA, SQIVND (reference sequence).

This chain uses TRBV6-6 with TRBJ2-7; 11 bases align to TRBD1. Per germline, CDR1 MNHNY and CDR2 SVGAGI (reference sequence). This CDR3 comprises 14 residues. J was trimmed by 3 bases and V by 4 bases; bases with no gene match: 2. The CDR3 region is CASSSGTGGYEQYF. CDR3 in DNA: TGTGCCAGCAGTTCCGGGACAGGGGGCTACGAGCAGTACTTC.

V is TRBV29-1 and J is TRBJ1-5; weak D call: TRBD1 (5 bases). With 4 bases removed from V and 1 base from J, the gap between germline ends came to 11 bases. Per germline, CDR1 SQVTM and CDR2 ANQGSEA. The CDR3 loop spans 14 amino acids. CDR3 sequence reads: CSVVGQGSNQPQHF. CDR3 DNA sequence: TGCAGCGTTGTTGGGCAGGGAAGCAATCAGCCCCAGCATTTT.

The genes are TRBV10-3 and TRBJ2-2; 9 bases map to TRBD2. V was pared by 9 bases and J by 7 bases, with 6 bases of the junction left unmatched. Germline lookup yields CDR1 ENHRY and CDR2 SYGVKD. CDR3 size: 13 residues. The DNA of the CDR3 is TGTGCCATTAGCGGGAGTGGAAGCGGGGAGCTGTTTTTT. Its protein product is CAISGSGSGELFF.

Only a few counts were recorded for this clone. The V and J genes are TRBV19 and TRBJ2-2, with 7 bases aligning to TRBD2. Germline loops: CDR1 LNHDA, CDR2 SQIVND (reference sequence). Unmatched junction bases numbered 9, after V lost 7 bases and J lost 4 bases. The CDR3 spans 15 residues. CDR3 DNA sequence: TGTGCCAGTACCACCTGGGGGGGTGGCACCGGGGAGCTGTTTTTT. The encoded protein is CASTTWGGGTGELFF.

The chain links TRBV5-5 to TRBJ1-1; D might be TRBD1 (6 bases). Trimming left V 4 bases short and J 0 bases short, with 13 bases between. Germline-derived CDR1 and CDR2 are SGHKS and YYEKEE (reference sequence). CDR3 length: 15 amino acids. The CDR3 region is CASSPLQGLNTEAFF. The CDR3 nucleotides are TGTGCCAGCAGCCCCCTCCAGGGGTTGAACACTGAAGCTTTCTTT.

With respect to this clone: This sample also contains other DNA sequences that code for the same CDR3. This chain joins TRBV18 and TRBJ2-5, with no clear D. Looked up from germline, CDR1 is KGHSH and CDR2 is LQKENI. V lost 2 bases and J lost 0, with 4 bases in between. The CDR3 extends over 13 amino acids. This chain's CDR3 is CASSPLYQETQYF. DNA of the CDR3: TGTGCCAGCTCACCATTGTACCAAGAGACCCAGTACTTC.

V and J are TRBV30 and TRBJ1-1; D might be TRBD1 (6 bases). The V end lost 3 bases, the J end lost 8 bases, and 10 bases lay between the germline ends. Looked up from germline, CDR1 is GTSNPN and CDR2 is SVGIG (reference sequence). CDR3 length equals 11 residues. The CDR3 is CAWSRGGEAFF. CDR3 bases: TGTGCCTGGAGCAGGGGAGGGGAAGCTTTCTTT.

The chain uses TRBV19 and TRBJ2-1; weak D call: TRBD1 (6 bases). The CDR3 is made up of 15 amino acids. Germline CDR1 reads LNHDA; CDR2 reads SQIVND (reference sequence). Trimming removed 11 bases from V and 0 bases from J, with 17 bases in between. The CDR3 nucleotides read TGTGCCTCGAACTCGGACAGAAGCTCCTACAATGAGCAGTTCTTC. Protein product: CASNSDRSSYNEQFF. The full variable domain, rest sourced from reference TRBV19 and TRBJ2-1, is DGGITQSPKYLFRKEGQNVTLSCEQNLNHDAMYWYRQDPGQGLRLIYYSQIVNDFQKGDIAEGYSVSREKKESFPLTVTSAQKNPTAFYLCASNSDRSSYNEQFFGPGTRLTVL.

The gene calls are TRBV9 and TRBJ2-3; the D is unclear. From germline, CDR1 is SGDLS and CDR2 YYNGEE. The CDR3 length is 16 residues. V gave up 1 base and J gave up 0 bases, with 12 bases separating them. CDR3 amino acids: CASSVRGAPSTDTQYF. The CDR3 nucleotides are TGTGCCAGCAGCGTAAGAGGAGCCCCTAGCACAGATACGCAGTATTTT.

The chain has TRBV4-1 and TRBJ2-3, with TRBD2 identical over 14 bases. Germline V CDR1 and CDR2: MGHRA, YSYEKL. The junction had 6 bases not matched to a gene; V was cut back by 0 bases and J by 1 base. This CDR3 is built from 19 residues. CDR3 protein: CASSQESGLAGGRTDTQYF. CDR3 sequence (DNA): TGCGCCAGCAGCCAAGAGTCAGGACTAGCGGGAGGACGCACAGATACGCAGTATTTT.

Concerning this clone: Other nucleotide sequences in the sample specify the same CDR3. The chain is built from TRBV19 and TRBJ1-2; TRBD1 agrees at 9 bases. The CDR3 covers 14 residues. Germline V lookup: CDR1 LNHDA, CDR2 SQIVND (reference sequence). The ends lost 5 bases at V and 1 base at J; junction bases unmatched: 2. As DNA, the CDR3 is TGTGCCAGTAGTTCGACAGGGGGTAACTATGGCTACACCTTC. Translating it yields CASSSTGGNYGYTF.

J is TRBJ2-2 and V is TRBV7-9; no reliable D call. Germline assignment: CDR1 SEHNR and CDR2 FQNEAQ (reference sequence). Trimming took off 2 bases at V and 10 bases at J, with 8 bases between the two ends. The CDR3 is 12 amino acids. The CDR3, as DNA: TGTGCCAGCAGCTTATTTCTCGTGGAGCTGTTTTTT. It is translated as CASSLFLVELFF.